Each of the 10 T cell receptor beta chains below was sequenced from the same sample in a study of CXCR3-negative and CXCR3-positive naive CD8 T cells. TRB cDNA was prepared as libraries by UMI-labeled 5' RACE. One entry per CDR3 protein, without DNA, is what TCRdb gives after re-calling the 5' RACE reads. The listing records 150,000 or so distinct CDR3 sequences. Sample: naive CXCR3- CD8+ T cells from blood. Subset reported: CD45RO-CCR7+CD27+CD95- naive CD8+ T cells lacking CXCR3 (TNR3-). These receptors were collected from a human donor in good health. Some clones in this sample may be carry-over from other donors' samples.

V and J are TRBV14 and TRBJ1-1; TCRdb names TRBD1, which stays unverified in the absence of DNA. The CDR3 covers 17 residues. Per the germline V gene, CDR1 is SGHDN and CDR2 is FVKESK. CDR3 sequence reads: CASSQTDSTLMNTEAFF.

The chain links TRBV10-3 to TRBJ2-2; TCRdb names TRBD1, which stays unverified in the absence of DNA. CDR3 size: 15 residues. Germline-derived CDR1 and CDR2 are ENHRY and SYGVKD. CDR3 in amino acids: CAISKQGSNTGELFF.

This sequence joins TRBV29-1 and TRBJ2-1; TCRdb reports TRBD1, a call that lacks DNA to check it against. The length of the CDR3 is 16 residues. CDR1 SQVTM and CDR2 ANQGSEA come from the germline V gene. The CDR3 loop is CSVVGGEFIRANEQFF.

This chain uses TRBV28 with TRBJ1-2; checking the TCRdb D call of TRBD1 is not possible without DNA. CDR3 length equals 13 residues. Germline loops: CDR1 MDHEN, CDR2 SYDVKM. The CDR3 sequence is CASSGGGGYRYTF.

The V and J genes are TRBV7-9 and TRBJ2-7. Germline loops: CDR1 SEHNR, CDR2 FQNEAQ (reference sequence). This CDR3 region has 14 residues. The CDR3 sequence: CASSTLTSSYEQYF.

The chain links TRBV9 to TRBJ2-7. CDR3 length: 13 residues. Germline CDR1 SGDLS, CDR2 YYNGEE. CDR3 amino acids: CASSVGSSYEQYF.

The chain is built from TRBV28 and TRBJ2-7; TCRdb outputs TRBD1, but without DNA this stays unchecked. Germline CDR1 and CDR2: MDHEN and SYDVKM. This CDR3 is built from 13 residues. The CDR3 spells CASSLWDNYEQYF.

The gene calls are TRBV12-3 or TRBV12-4 and TRBJ2-1; checking the TCRdb D call of TRBD2 is not possible without DNA. This CDR3 contains 13 residues. CDR3 amino acids: CASSRRTSTEQFF.

This chain uses TRBV11-2 with TRBJ2-1; TCRdb proposes TRBD2, but this gene call is untestable without DNA. The CDR3 length is 19 residues. CDR1 is SGHAT and CDR2 is FQNNGV in the germline V gene. CDR3 sequence reads: CASSLAGLAGGNLYNEQFF.

The chain is built from TRBV20-1 and TRBJ2-7; lacking DNA, the TRBD1 call made by TCRdb goes unchecked. Germline loops: CDR1 DFQATT, CDR2 SNEGSKA (reference sequence). The CDR3 contains 15 residues. CDR3 sequence reads: CSAPLPGQGRYEQYF.